These 4 T cell receptor beta chains were sequenced from one sample in a study of T-cell memory formation after mild COVID-19. TCRdb redid the calling of the 5' RACE reads with MiXCR, one entry per CDR3 protein. The sample has about 290,000 distinct CDR3 sequences, 15% to 20% seen once; the top ten hold 22%. Sequencing was carried out using PBMCs or a T cell subset sorted from them (not recorded which). The receptors were gathered from a man aged 18-30 years who had mild COVID-19 (a few samples of this study predate the infection). Cell type and time point are not known.

This clonotype was counted at least ten times. The CDR3 DNA reads TGTGCCAGCAGTTACTCAGGCAGTCATCAGCCCCAGCATTTT. Protein: CASSYSGSHQPQHF. The chain combines TRBV6-5 with TRBJ1-5; D remains unclear. The CDR3 loop spans 14 amino acids. Germline V gene sequence: CDR1 MNHEY, CDR2 SVGAGI. Trimming removed 0 bases at V and 5 bases at J, with 8 bases between.

The chain recombines TRBV9 with TRBJ2-4, with D perhaps matching TRBD1 (6 bases). This CDR3 has 13 residues. The V end lost 4 bases, the J end lost 5 bases, and 10 bases lay between the germline ends. CDR1 and CDR2 from the germline V gene are SGDLS and YYNGEE. The DNA for the CDR3 is TGTGCCAGCAGCCAGACAGGTGAAAACATTCAGTACTTC. It yields the protein CASSQTGENIQYF.

The chain joins TRBV6-6 to TRBJ1-4; 9 bases line up with TRBD1. Germline CDR1 is MNHNY and CDR2 is SVGAGI (reference sequence). The CDR3 is made up of 15 amino acids. The J segment lost 6 bases and the V segment lost 5 bases, leaving 7 bases of the junction unmatched. The DNA for the CDR3 is TGTGCCAGCAGTGCCCCGGGACAGGGATATGAAAAACTGTTTTTT. Amino acid sequence: CASSAPGQGYEKLFF.

This clonotype was observed at least ten times. The chain carries TRBV7-3 and TRBJ2-5; D is tentatively TRBD1 or TRBD2 (5 bases each). Germline lookup yields CDR1 SGHTA and CDR2 FQGTGA. With 5 bases removed from V and 4 bases from J, the gap between germline ends came to 17 bases. This CDR3 is 15 amino acids long. The CDR3 nucleotides read TGTGCCAGCAGCCTCTCCGGGACCCTGGGAGAGACCCAGTACTTC. This codes for CASSLSGTLGETQYF.